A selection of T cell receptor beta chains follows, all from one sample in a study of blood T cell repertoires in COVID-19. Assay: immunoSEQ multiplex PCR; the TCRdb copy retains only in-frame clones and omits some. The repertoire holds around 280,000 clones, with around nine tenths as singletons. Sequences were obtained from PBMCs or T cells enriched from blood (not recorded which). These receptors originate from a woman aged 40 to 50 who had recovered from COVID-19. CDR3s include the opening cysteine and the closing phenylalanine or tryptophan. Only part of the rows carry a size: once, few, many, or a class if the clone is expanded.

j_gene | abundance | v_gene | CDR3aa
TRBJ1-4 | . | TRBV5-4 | CASSLVGGNEKLFF
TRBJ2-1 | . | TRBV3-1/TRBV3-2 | CASSQGGLAGAQFF
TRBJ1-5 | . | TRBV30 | CAWSVNWILGQGIGQPQHF
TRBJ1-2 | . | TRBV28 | CASSDLQGTGYTF
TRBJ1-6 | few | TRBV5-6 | CASSFWSSYNSPLHF
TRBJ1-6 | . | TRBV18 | CASSPSTLNSPLHF
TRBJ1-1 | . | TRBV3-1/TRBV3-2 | CASSWGQGNTEAFF
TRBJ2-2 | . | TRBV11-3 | CASSLYPPDRVPGELFF
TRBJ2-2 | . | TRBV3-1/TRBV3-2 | CASSHRVAGELFF
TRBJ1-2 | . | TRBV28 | CASSSAGTGGPFYGYTF
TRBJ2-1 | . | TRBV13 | CASRRTSGNEQFF
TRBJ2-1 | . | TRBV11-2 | CASSLSLLAGRNNEQFF
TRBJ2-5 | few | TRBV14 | CASSPGAMTQYF
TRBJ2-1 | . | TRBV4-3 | CASSPAYGTYNEQFF
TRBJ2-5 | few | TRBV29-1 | CSVEWALRQTQYF
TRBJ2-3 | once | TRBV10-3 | CAISESIGRGSGPDTQYF
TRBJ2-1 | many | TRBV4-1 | CASSQPPRGFDNEQFF
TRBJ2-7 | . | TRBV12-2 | CASRLTRQNYEQYF
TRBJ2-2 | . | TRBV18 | CASSPPGTGRTGELFF
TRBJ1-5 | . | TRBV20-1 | CSASQGAAQPQHF
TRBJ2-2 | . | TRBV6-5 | CASSYSFSGNTGELFF
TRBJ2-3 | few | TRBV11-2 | CASSLAGGPDTQYF
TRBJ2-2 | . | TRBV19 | CASRRQGWTGGLFF
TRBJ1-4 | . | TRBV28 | CASRVQGGAKEKLFF
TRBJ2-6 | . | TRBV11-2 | CASSRASGANVLTF
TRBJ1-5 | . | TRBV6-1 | CASSEGGGAQPQHF
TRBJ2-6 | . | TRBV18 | CASSPQRGPGANVLTF
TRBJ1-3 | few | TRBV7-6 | CASSFGPEPRNTIYF
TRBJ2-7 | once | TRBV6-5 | CASREYRVGSYEQYF
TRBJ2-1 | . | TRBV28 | CASSSQGLAGGHYNEQFF
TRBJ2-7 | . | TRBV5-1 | CASSLAGSYEQYF
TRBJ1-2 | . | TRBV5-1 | CASSWGTGSGYGYTF
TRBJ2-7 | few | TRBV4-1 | CASSHDGLAGAYEQYF
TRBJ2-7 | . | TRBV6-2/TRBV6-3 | CASSYSRSRQAISYEQYF
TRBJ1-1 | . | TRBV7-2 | CASSLDGTGGGTEAFF
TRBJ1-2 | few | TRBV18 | CASSTGDGYTF
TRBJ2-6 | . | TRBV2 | CASRPTGGANVLTF
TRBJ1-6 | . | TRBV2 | CASRDGTGYSPLHF
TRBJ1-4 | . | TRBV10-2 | CASSGITATNEKLFF
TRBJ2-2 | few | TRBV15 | CATSRDQNTGELFF